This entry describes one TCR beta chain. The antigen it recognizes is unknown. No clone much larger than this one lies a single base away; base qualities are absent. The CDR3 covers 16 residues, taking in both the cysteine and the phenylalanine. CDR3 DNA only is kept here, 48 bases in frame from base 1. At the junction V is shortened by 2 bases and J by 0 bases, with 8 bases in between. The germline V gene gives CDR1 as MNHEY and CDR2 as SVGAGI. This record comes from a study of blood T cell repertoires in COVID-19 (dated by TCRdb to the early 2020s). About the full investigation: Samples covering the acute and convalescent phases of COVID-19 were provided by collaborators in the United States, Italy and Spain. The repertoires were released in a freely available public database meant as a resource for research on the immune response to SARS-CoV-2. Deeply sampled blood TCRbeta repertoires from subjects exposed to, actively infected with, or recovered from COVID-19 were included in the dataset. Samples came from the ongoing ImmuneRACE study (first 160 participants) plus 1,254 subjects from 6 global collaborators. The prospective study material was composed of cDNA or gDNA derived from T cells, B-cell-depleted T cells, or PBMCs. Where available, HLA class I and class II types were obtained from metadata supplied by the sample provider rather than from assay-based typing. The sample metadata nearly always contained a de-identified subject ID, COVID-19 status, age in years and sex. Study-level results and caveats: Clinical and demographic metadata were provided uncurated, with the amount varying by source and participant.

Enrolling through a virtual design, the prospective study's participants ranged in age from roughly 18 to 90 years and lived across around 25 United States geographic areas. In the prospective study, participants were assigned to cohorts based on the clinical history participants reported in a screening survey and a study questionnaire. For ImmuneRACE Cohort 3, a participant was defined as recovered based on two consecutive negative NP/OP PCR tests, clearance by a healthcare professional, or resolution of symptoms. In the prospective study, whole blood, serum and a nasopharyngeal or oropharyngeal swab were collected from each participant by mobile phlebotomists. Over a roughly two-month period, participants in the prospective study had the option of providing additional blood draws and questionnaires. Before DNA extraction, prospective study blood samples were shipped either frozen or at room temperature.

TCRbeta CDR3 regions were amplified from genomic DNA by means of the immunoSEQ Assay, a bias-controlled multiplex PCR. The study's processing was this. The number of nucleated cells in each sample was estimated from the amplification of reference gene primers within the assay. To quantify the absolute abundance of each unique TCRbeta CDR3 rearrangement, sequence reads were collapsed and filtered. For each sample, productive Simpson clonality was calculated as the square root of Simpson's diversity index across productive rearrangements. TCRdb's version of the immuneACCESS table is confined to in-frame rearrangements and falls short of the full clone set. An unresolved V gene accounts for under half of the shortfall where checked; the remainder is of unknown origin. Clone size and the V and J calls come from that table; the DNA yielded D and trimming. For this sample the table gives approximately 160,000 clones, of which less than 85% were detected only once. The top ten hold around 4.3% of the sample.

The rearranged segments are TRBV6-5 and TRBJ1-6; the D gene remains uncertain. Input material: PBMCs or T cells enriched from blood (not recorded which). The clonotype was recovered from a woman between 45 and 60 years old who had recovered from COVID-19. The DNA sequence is TGTGCCAGCAGTTACGATAGCCCCTCCTATAATTCACCCCTCCACTTT. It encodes CASSYDSPSYNSPLHF.